The 20 T cell receptor beta chains listed next were all sequenced from one sample in a study of T cell changes during pregnancy in multiple sclerosis (dated by TCRdb to about 2019). The library was generated by the immunoSEQ multiplex PCR assay. The source is immuneACCESS, and TCRdb retained only in-frame sequences with V and J called. Part of the clones is not carried over; for the studies checked, unresolved V genes explain less than half of this, and the remainder is unexplained. The sample includes about 100,000 clones, with about 90% observed a single time. The top ten clonotypes cover less than 2.5% of the sample. The input for sequencing was peripheral blood, taken after pregnancy. The receptors originated from a female donor with multiple sclerosis, enrolled in a pregnancy study.

V gene TRBV5-1 combines with J gene TRBJ2-1, with D unclear. The CDR3 is 13 amino acids. Trimming took 0 bases from V and 10 from J, leaving 11 bases between them. Germline V lookup: CDR1 SGHRS, CDR2 YFSETQ. Here the CDR3 DNA reads TGCGCCAGCAGCTTGGAGCATGTCGGGGAGCAGTTCTTC. Its translation: CASSLEHVGEQFF.

The chain has TRBV19 and TRBJ2-1, with a possible D match to TRBD1 (5 bases). The germline CDR1 and CDR2 sequences are LNHDA and SQIVND (reference sequence). The CDR3 length is 14 residues. V was clipped by 9 bases and J by 4 bases, with 16 bases between them. DNA of the CDR3: TGTGCCAGCAGACAGACAGCAGGGTACAATGAGCAGTTCTTC. Translated: CASRQTAGYNEQFF.

This chain joins TRBV5-5 and TRBJ2-1; D remains ambiguous. V lost 6 bases and J lost 0, with 10 bases in between. The CDR3 length is 14 residues. CDR1 is SGHKS and CDR2 is YYEKEE in the germline V gene (reference sequence). The CDR3 loop reads CASTTDSSYNEQFF. The DNA of the CDR3 is TGTGCCAGCACCACAGATAGCTCCTACAATGAGCAGTTCTTC. The variable domain in full, completed from reference TRBV5-5 and TRBJ2-1, reads DAGVTQSPTHLIKTRGQQVTLRCSPISGHKSVSWYQQVLGQGPQFIFQYYEKEERGRGNFPDRFSARQFPNYSSELNVNALLLGDSALYLCASTTDSSYNEQFFGPGTRLTVL.

A single count supports this clone. The rearrangement uses TRBV29-1 and TRBJ2-7; TRBD2 agrees at 8 bases. Germline lookup yields CDR1 SQVTM and CDR2 ANQGSEA. V was pared by 4 bases and J by 6 bases, with 11 bases of the junction left unmatched. The CDR3 has 14 amino acids. CDR3 region: CSVGPASGYGEQYF. For the CDR3, the DNA is TGCAGCGTTGGGCCGGCTAGCGGGTATGGCGAGCAGTACTTC.

The chain carries TRBV30 and TRBJ1-1, with D unclear. Germline lookup yields CDR1 GTSNPN and CDR2 SVGIG (reference sequence). V gave up 5 bases and J gave up 5 bases, with 15 bases separating them. This CDR3 region has 13 residues. CDR3 sequence (DNA): TGTGCCTGGGTTATCAGGCGGGGAACTGAAGCTTTCTTT. Translation: CAWVIRRGTEAFF. Looking up the rest from reference TRBV30 and TRBJ1-1 gives the full variable domain: SQTIHQWPATLVQPVGSPLSLECTVEGTSNPNLYWYRQAAGRGLQLLFYSVGIGQISSEVPQNLSASRPQDRQFILSSKKLLLSDSGFYLCAWVIRRGTEAFFGQGTRLTVV.

This chain joins TRBV2 and TRBJ2-7, with TRBD1 identical over 7 bases. Germline V gives CDR1 SNHLY, CDR2 FYNNEI. The CDR3 is made up of 16 amino acids. Unmatched junction bases numbered 12, after V lost 7 bases and J lost 0 bases. Here the CDR3 DNA reads TGTGCCAGCACCCGAGACAGGGTCGGTAGCTCCTACGAGCAGTACTTC. It specifies CASTRDRVGSSYEQYF.

J is TRBJ2-7 and V is TRBV7-2, with 7 bases lining up with TRBD1. After removal of 5 bases from V and 1 base from J, the junction contained 8 bases not matched to a gene. The CDR3 has 15 amino acids. In germline, CDR1 is SGHTA, CDR2 FQGNSA. The CDR3 loop reads CASSTRQGVSYEQYF. The CDR3 DNA follows: TGTGCCAGCAGCACTCGACAGGGCGTTTCCTACGAGCAGTACTTC.

The V call is TRBV18, the J call TRBJ1-5; a possible D gene is TRBD1 (6 bases). This CDR3 is built from 15 residues. Trimming removed 4 bases at V and 5 bases at J, with 15 bases between. CDR1 KGHSH and CDR2 LQKENI come from the germline V gene. CDR3 amino acids: CASSLKGNRDQPQHF. The CDR3 region has the DNA TGTGCCAGCTCACTCAAAGGGAACAGGGATCAGCCCCAGCATTTT.

Points on this clone: The same CDR3 arises from other DNA sequences in this sample as well. V and J are TRBV6-5 and TRBJ1-2, with a tentative D call TRBD1 (6 bases). V dropped 6 bases and J dropped 2 bases, with 10 bases sitting between them. This CDR3 is built from 13 residues. Germline V CDR1 and CDR2: MNHEY, SVGAGI. Here the CDR3 reads CASSLGQNYGYTF. CDR3 nucleotide sequence: TGTGCCAGCAGCCTCGGACAGAACTATGGCTACACCTTC.

Only one count was recorded for this clone. The chain links TRBV5-6 to TRBJ2-5; 12 bases are shared with TRBD2. This CDR3 is built from 15 residues. Trimming took 2 bases from V and 3 from J; bases not matched to a gene: 2. The germline CDR1 and CDR2 sequences are SGHDT and YYEEEE. This CDR3 is CASSFSSGGEETQYF. Here the CDR3 DNA reads TGTGCCAGCAGCTTTTCTAGCGGGGGGGAAGAGACCCAGTACTTC.

This chain links TRBV6-1 with TRBJ2-1; possible D gene TRBD2, 6 bases. CDR3 length equals 14 residues. Trimming pared 5 bases from V and 6 bases from J, leaving 14 bases between. Per the germline V gene, CDR1 is MNHNS and CDR2 is SASEGT. This CDR3 is CASSTTDGGNEQFF. CDR3 sequence (DNA): TGTGCCAGCAGTACTACGGACGGGGGCAATGAGCAGTTCTTC.

This clone appeared a single time. This chain links TRBV9 with TRBJ1-3; D possibly corresponds to TRBD1 (5 bases). The CDR3 is made up of 16 amino acids. Germline V gene data show CDR1 as SGDLS and CDR2 as YYNGEE. V shed 6 bases and J shed 2 bases, with 18 bases lying between them. The CDR3 protein is CASNVDSFLPGNTIYF. CDR3 nucleotides: TGTGCCAGCAATGTCGACAGTTTCCTCCCTGGAAACACCATATATTTT.

This clone has only one observation. The rearrangement joins TRBV5-4 to TRBJ2-1; no reliable D call. Trimming took off 4 bases at V and 3 bases at J, with 11 bases between the two ends. From germline, CDR1 is SGHNT and CDR2 YYREEE (reference sequence). The CDR3 consists of 14 residues. The CDR3 DNA is TGTGCCAGCAGCCCAGAGGCTATCTACAATGAGCAGTTCTTC. This translates into CASSPEAIYNEQFF. The whole variable domain, filled in from reference TRBV5-4 and TRBJ2-1, reads ETGVTQSPTHLIKTRGQQVTLRCSSQSGHNTVSWYQQALGQGPQFIFQYYREEENGRGNFPPRFSGLQFPNYSSELNVNALELDDSALYLCASSPEAIYNEQFFGPGTRLTVL.

This chain connects TRBV11-3 to TRBJ1-1; D not resolved. The CDR3 runs 13 residues. Germline-derived CDR1 and CDR2 are SGHNT and YENEEA. V was clipped by 5 bases and J by 4 bases, with 11 bases between them. CDR3 amino acids: CASSPGPSTEAFF. CDR3 coding DNA: TGTGCCAGCAGCCCTGGCCCATCCACTGAAGCTTTCTTT.

The CDR3: CASSYETGGIYEQYF. The CDR3 DNA is TGTGCCAGCAGTTATGAGACAGGGGGCATCTACGAGCAGTACTTC. The V gene is TRBV6-5, the J gene TRBJ2-7; the match to TRBD1 covers 10 bases. Germline trimming cut 3 bases from V and 3 bases from J; bases unmatched to any gene: 5. Germline V gene sequence: CDR1 MNHEY, CDR2 SVGAGI. This CDR3 is 15 amino acids long.

This clone appeared a single time. The chain couples TRBV19 to TRBJ2-1; 14 bases map to TRBD2. CDR3 length equals 16 residues. The germline gives CDR1 LNHDA, CDR2 SQIVND (reference sequence). The V gene end was trimmed by 5 bases and the J gene end by 5 bases; junction bases not matched to a gene: 5. The CDR3 nucleotides read TGTGCCAGTAGTCTCACGACTAGCGGGGGGGACAATGAGCAGTTCTTC. Protein sequence: CASSLTTSGGDNEQFF.

The J gene is TRBJ2-7, the V gene TRBV12-5; 9 bases match TRBD1. V trimming: 3 bases; J trimming: 5 bases; junction bases outside the gene matches: 8. Per the germline V gene, CDR1 is LGHNT and CDR2 is FRNRAP. This CDR3 region has 15 residues. The CDR3 sequence: CASGLKYRGLDEQYF. For the CDR3, the DNA is TGTGCTAGTGGTTTAAAATACAGGGGGCTGGACGAGCAGTACTTC. The full variable domain, its missing parts supplied by reference TRBV12-5 and TRBJ2-7, is DARVTQTPRHKVTEMGQEVTMRCQPILGHNTVFWYRQTMMQGLELLAYFRNRAPLDDSGMPKDRFSAEMPDATLATLKIQPSEPRDSAVYFCASGLKYRGLDEQYFGPGTRLTVT.

The chain links TRBV27 to TRBJ2-3; D may be TRBD1 (6 bases). Germline CDR1 MNHEY, CDR2 SMNVEV (reference sequence). V lost 2 bases, J lost 9 bases, and 15 bases lay in between. The CDR3 covers 14 residues. In DNA form, the CDR3 reads TGTGCCAGCAGTTTAGACAGGTTACACCCAACGCAGTATTTT. Amino acids: CASSLDRLHPTQYF.

The chain combines TRBV27 with TRBJ2-7; 9 nucleotides agree with TRBD2. CDR1 is MNHEY and CDR2 is SMNVEV in the germline V gene (reference sequence). V dropped 5 bases and J dropped 1; count of bases not matched to a gene: 3. CDR3 length: 14 amino acids. The CDR3 is CASSPLAGSYEQYF. The CDR3 coding sequence is TGTGCCAGCAGTCCTCTAGCGGGGTCCTACGAGCAGTACTTC.

The rearrangement joins TRBV21-1 to TRBJ2-7; the table's D gene call, TRBD1, was not cross checked with the DNA. TRBV21-1 corresponds to a pseudogene. This CDR3 spans 17 amino acids. The CDR3 DNA reads TGTGCCAGCAGCAAACCTTCTAGGGGGTTCTTCGGGTACGAGCAGTACTTC. Translating gives CASSKPSRGFFGYEQYF.